The clone carrying this TCR beta chain was counted ten times or more. Its antigen is unidentified. One end of the junction fails to match germline, which may point to a read error. This entry is derived from a study of early T cells in non-severe SARS-CoV-2 infection. Study at large: Sequencing of unsorted whole blood was done on bulk RNA, leaving chains unpaired.

General study results and limits: Anti-spike CD8 responses were favored by VDJdb matching, which missed private and CD4 specificities.

Each cDNA molecule carried a unique molecular identifier. TCRdb reprocessed the 5' RACE reads with MiXCR, giving one entry per CDR3 protein. The sample yields more than 25,000 distinct CDR3 sequences, about 5% seen once. This TCR was recovered from an adult who was a healthcare worker with PCR-confirmed SARS-CoV-2 infection or an uninfected control (not recorded which). The sequenced sample consisted of whole blood.

The DNA of the CDR3 is TGCGCCAGCAGTCAAGCAACCTCGGGGACCCAGACCGGACACTTC. Its protein product is CASSQATSGTQTGHF. This chain uses TRBV23-1 with TRBJ2-1; possibly TRBD1 or TRBD2 for D (5 bases each). TRBV23-1 is flagged as an ORF with uncertain function. CDR3 length: 15 residues.